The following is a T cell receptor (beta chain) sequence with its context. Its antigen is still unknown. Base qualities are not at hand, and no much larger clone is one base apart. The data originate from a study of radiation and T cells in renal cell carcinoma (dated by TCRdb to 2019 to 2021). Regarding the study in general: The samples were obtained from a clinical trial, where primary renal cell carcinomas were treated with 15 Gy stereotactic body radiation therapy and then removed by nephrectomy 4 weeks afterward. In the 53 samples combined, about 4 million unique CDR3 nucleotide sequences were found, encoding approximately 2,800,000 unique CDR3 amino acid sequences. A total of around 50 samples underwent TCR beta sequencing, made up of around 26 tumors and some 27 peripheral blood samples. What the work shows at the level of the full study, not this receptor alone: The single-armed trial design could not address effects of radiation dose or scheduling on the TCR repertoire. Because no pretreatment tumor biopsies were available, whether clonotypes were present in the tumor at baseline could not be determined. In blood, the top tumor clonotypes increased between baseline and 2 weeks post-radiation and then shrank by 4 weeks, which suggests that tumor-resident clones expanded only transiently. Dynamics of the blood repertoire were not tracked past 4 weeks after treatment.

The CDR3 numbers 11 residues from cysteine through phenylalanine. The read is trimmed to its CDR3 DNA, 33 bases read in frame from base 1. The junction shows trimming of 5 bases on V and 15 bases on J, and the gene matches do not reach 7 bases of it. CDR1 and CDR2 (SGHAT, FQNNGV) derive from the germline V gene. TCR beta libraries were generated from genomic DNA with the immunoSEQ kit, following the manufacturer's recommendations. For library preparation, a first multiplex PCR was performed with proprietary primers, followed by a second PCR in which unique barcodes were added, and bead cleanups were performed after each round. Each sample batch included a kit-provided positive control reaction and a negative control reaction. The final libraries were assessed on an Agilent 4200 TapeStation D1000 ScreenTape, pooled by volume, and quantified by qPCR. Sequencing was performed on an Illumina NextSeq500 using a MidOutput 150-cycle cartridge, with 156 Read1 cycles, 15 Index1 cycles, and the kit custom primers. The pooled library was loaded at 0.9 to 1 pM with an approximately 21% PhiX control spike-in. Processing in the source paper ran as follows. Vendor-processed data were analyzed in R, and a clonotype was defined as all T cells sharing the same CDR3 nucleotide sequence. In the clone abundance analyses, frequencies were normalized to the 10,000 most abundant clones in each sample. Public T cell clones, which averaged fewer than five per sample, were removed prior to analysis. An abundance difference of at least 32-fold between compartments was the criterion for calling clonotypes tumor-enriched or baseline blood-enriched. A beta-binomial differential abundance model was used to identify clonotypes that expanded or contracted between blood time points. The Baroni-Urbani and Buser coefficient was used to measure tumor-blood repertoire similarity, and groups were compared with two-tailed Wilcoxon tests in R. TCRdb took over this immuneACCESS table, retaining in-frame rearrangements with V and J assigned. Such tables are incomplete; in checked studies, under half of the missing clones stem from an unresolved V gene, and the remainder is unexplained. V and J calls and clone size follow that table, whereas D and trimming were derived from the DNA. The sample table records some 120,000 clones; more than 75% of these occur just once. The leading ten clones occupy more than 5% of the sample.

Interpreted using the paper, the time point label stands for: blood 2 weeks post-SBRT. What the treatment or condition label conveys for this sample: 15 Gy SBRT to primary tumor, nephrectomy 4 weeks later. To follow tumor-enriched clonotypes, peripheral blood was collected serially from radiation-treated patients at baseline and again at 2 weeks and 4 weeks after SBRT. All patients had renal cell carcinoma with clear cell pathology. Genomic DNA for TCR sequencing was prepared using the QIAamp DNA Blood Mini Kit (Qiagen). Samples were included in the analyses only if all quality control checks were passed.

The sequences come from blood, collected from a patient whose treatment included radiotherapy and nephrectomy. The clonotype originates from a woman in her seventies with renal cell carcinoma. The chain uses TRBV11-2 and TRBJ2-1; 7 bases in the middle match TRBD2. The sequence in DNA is TGTGCCAGCAGCCCCGGACTAGTTCTGTTCTTC. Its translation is CASSPGLVLFF.